The 20 T cell receptor beta chains listed next were all sequenced from one sample in a study of beta chain features in type 1 diabetes. General study results and limits: All four CD4+ subsets from Type 1 diabetes patients carried moderately but significantly shorter TCRB CDR3s.

The sequenced template was cDNA made from the entire isolated RNA. The assay was immunoSEQ multiplex PCR, and TCRdb's table has in-frame clones only and misses some. The profile covers hundreds of thousands of clones, with around 15% appearing a single time and roughly 0.022% taken by the ten largest. No antigen has been assigned to these receptors. Sequencing was performed on naive CD4+ T cells from blood. Receptor source: a man aged 18 to 35 with type 1 diabetes.

There are a few counts of this clone. V and J are TRBV7-9 and TRBJ2-5; 7 bases map to TRBD2. This CDR3 spans 14 amino acids. CDR1 SEHNR and CDR2 FQNEAQ come from the germline V gene (reference sequence). Trimming at V came to 4 bases and at J to 5 bases, leaving 7 bases not matched to a gene. CDR3 in amino acids: CASSSTTSVETQYF. The CDR3 coding sequence is TGTGCCAGCAGCTCGACCACTAGCGTCGAGACCCAGTACTTC.

V gene TRBV7-9 combines with J gene TRBJ2-1; TRBD1 agrees at 9 bases. Germline trimming cut 5 bases from V and 6 bases from J; bases unmatched to any gene: 8. The CDR3 is made up of 15 amino acids. Germline CDR1 SEHNR, CDR2 FQNEAQ (reference sequence). CDR3 region: CASSLTGGWVNEQFF. DNA for the CDR3: TGTGCCAGCAGCCTTACAGGGGGCTGGGTCAATGAGCAGTTCTTC.

The genes are TRBV5-1 and TRBJ2-2; D remains unclear. Trimming removed 4 bases from V and 5 bases from J, with 15 bases in between. The CDR3 loop spans 15 amino acids. CDR1 and CDR2 from the germline V gene are SGHRS and YFSETQ. CDR3 nucleotide sequence: TGCGCCAGCAGCCTGGATCAAGGAACGACCGGGGAGCTGTTTTTT. This gives the protein CASSLDQGTTGELFF.

This clone occurred a few times. V is TRBV25-1 and J is TRBJ2-1; 9 bases align to TRBD2. CDR3 length: 17 amino acids. V shed 1 base and J 6 bases; nucleotides not matched to a gene: 10. The germline V gene has CDR1 MGHDK and CDR2 SYGVNS. The CDR3 sequence is CASSESRGGGMRNEQFF. The CDR3 coding sequence is TGTGCCAGCAGTGAATCGCGCGGGGGGGGCATGCGCAATGAGCAGTTCTTC.

The V and J genes are TRBV4-1 and TRBJ2-7, with 7 bases matching TRBD1. This CDR3 is built from 15 residues. The trim removed 1 base at V and 1 base at J, leaving 4 bases unmatched. Germline CDR1 reads MGHRA; CDR2 reads YSYEKL. The CDR3 region has the DNA TGCGCCAGCAGCCAAGTCCGGGACAGTTCCTACGAGCAGTACTTC. Protein product: CASSQVRDSSYEQYF.

This clone came up a few times. The genes are TRBV9 and TRBJ2-3; 12 nucleotides align to TRBD1. There are 18 residues in the CDR3. Trimming at V came to 1 base and at J to 3 bases, leaving 9 bases not matched to a gene. CDR1 is SGDLS and CDR2 is YYNGEE in the germline V gene. The CDR3 here is CASSVRDRGPLGTDTQYF. In DNA, the CDR3 is TGTGCCAGCAGCGTACGGGACAGGGGGCCCTTGGGGACAGATACGCAGTATTTT.

This clone has more than one count but fewer than ten. The chain couples TRBV4-1 to TRBJ2-5; D remains unclear. Germline V gene sequence: CDR1 MGHRA, CDR2 YSYEKL. V lost 1 base to trimming and J lost 3 bases, with 9 bases between them. The CDR3 loop spans 14 amino acids. This CDR3 is CASSQVGLEETQYF. Written as DNA, the CDR3 is TGCGCCAGCAGCCAAGTAGGGCTCGAAGAGACCCAGTACTTC.

This clone occurred a few times. This chain links TRBV6-6 with TRBJ1-1; unclear D gene. CDR3 length equals 16 residues. Germline lookup yields CDR1 MNHNY and CDR2 SVGAGI (reference sequence). V lost 0 bases, J lost 4 bases, and 15 bases lay in between. DNA of the CDR3: TGTGCCAGCAGTTACTCGGGAGGAGGGCTTGGCACTGAAGCTTTCTTT. It codes for CASSYSGGGLGTEAFF.

The sample holds a few counts of this clone. The J gene is TRBJ2-5, the V gene TRBV7-6; D assignment may be TRBD1 or TRBD2 (5 bases each). This CDR3 region has 15 residues. Germline V gene data show CDR1 as SGHVS and CDR2 as FNYEAQ. Between the trimmed V and J ends, which lost 5 bases and 2 bases, there was a span of 15 bases. DNA of the CDR3: TGTGCCAGCAGCGTCGGCCCTTGGGGGCAAGAGACCCAGTACTTC. Residues: CASSVGPWGQETQYF.

The V and J genes are TRBV7-6 and TRBJ2-3; weak D call: TRBD1 (6 bases). Germline values: CDR1 SGHVS, CDR2 FNYEAQ. This CDR3 is built from 14 residues. V lost 5 bases and J lost 0, with 9 bases in between. CDR3 amino acids: CASSQGTSTDTQYF. The CDR3 coding sequence is TGTGCCAGCAGCCAAGGGACAAGCACAGATACGCAGTATTTT.

This clone was observed a handful of times. The chain uses TRBV10-3 and TRBJ2-7, with D hard to call. The V gene's germline CDR1 is ENHRY and CDR2 SYGVKD. The V gene lost 0 bases and the J gene lost 3 bases, with 9 bases spanning the gap. The CDR3 consists of 14 residues. CDR3 bases: TGTGCCATCAGTGAGTCCCAGATAGGCTACGAGCAGTACTTC. As protein: CAISESQIGYEQYF.

This clone has only a few counts. The chain carries TRBV29-1 and TRBJ1-1, with a possible D match to TRBD1 (5 bases). Germline V gene data show CDR1 as SQVTM and CDR2 as ANQGSEA. The CDR3 sequence is 13 residues long. V was cut by 3 bases and J by 1 base, with 9 bases left in between. CDR3 nucleotides: TGCAGCGTTGACGCCCAGGGGAACACTGAAGCTTTCTTT. Its translation is CSVDAQGNTEAFF.

In this sample, this clone turned up many times. This chain connects TRBV30 to TRBJ2-5; tentative D call: TRBD1 (6 bases). CDR1 and CDR2 from the germline V gene are GTSNPN and SVGIG (reference sequence). V shed 3 bases and J shed 3 bases, with 17 bases lying between them. The CDR3 has 15 residues. In DNA, the CDR3 is TGTGCCTGGAGCTTAGCCGGGACACAGAAAGAGACCCAGTACTTC. This encodes CAWSLAGTQKETQYF. Full variable domain (outside the CDR3, taken from reference TRBV30 and TRBJ2-5): SQTIHQWPATLVQPVGSPLSLECTVEGTSNPNLYWYRQAAGRGLQLLFYSVGIGQISSEVPQNLSASRPQDRQFILSSKKLLLSDSGFYLCAWSLAGTQKETQYFGPGTRLLVL.

This chain links TRBV29-1 with TRBJ2-7; D is undetermined. The V gene's germline CDR1 is SQVTM and CDR2 ANQGSEA. The ends were cut back, 3 bases at V and 6 bases at J, with 9 bases in the middle. This CDR3 region has 11 residues. CDR3 region: CSVDKGSEQYF. CDR3 nucleotides: TGCAGCGTTGACAAGGGTTCCGAGCAGTACTTC.

This chain joins TRBV30 and TRBJ1-4; D unclear. From germline, CDR1 is GTSNPN and CDR2 SVGIG (reference sequence). The CDR3 is made up of 14 amino acids. V was clipped by 1 base and J by 5 bases, with 11 bases between them. CDR3 in amino acids: CAWSGGLVNEKLFF. DNA for the CDR3: TGTGCCTGGAGTGGCGGCCTAGTCAATGAAAAACTGTTTTTT.

A few counts support this clone. The chain combines TRBV7-2 with TRBJ1-1; D ambiguous. CDR1 and CDR2 from the germline V gene are SGHTA and FQGNSA. Trimming took off 1 base at V and 11 bases at J, with 8 bases between the two ends. CDR3 size: 11 residues. CDR3 sequence reads: CASSLVGKAFF. For the CDR3, the DNA is TGTGCCAGCAGCTTAGTGGGGAAGGCTTTCTTT.

V is TRBV6-5 and J is TRBJ2-3, with TRBD2 matching 9 bases. The CDR3 runs to 14 residues. Germline assignment: CDR1 MNHEY and CDR2 SVGAGI. V gave up 9 bases and J gave up 6 bases; unmatched junction bases: 10. The CDR3 DNA follows: TGTGCCAGTACCCGGGGGACTAGCATGGATACGCAGTATTTT. Protein sequence: CASTRGTSMDTQYF.

This clone has just a few counts. The rearrangement joins TRBV2 to TRBJ2-1, with TRBD2 matching over 7 bases. Germline assignment: CDR1 SNHLY and CDR2 FYNNEI. The CDR3 extends over 13 amino acids. The V and J ends lost 6 bases and 5 bases, in that order; junction bases with no gene match: 4. As DNA, the CDR3 is TGTGCCAGCAGGGGGGGACTAAACAATGAGCAGTTCTTC. Its translation is CASRGGLNNEQFF.

V usage is TRBV10-3 and J usage is TRBJ1-2; tentatively, D is TRBD1 (6 bases). The CDR3 runs to 16 residues. Trimming left V 2 bases short and J 2 bases short, with 15 bases between. Per the germline V gene, CDR1 is ENHRY and CDR2 is SYGVKD. Written as DNA, the CDR3 is TGTGCCATCAGTGAGGGGAACAGGGACCTAAACTATGGCTACACCTTC. Residues: CAISEGNRDLNYGYTF.

This clone was observed a few times. The rearrangement uses TRBV10-3 and TRBJ2-7, with TRBD2 as a possible D gene (5 bases). Trimming removed 4 bases from V and 5 bases from J, with 9 bases in between. CDR1 is ENHRY and CDR2 is SYGVKD in the germline V gene. The CDR3 is 12 amino acids. CDR3 DNA: TGTGCCATCAGTGCGGGGAGTGACGAGCAGTACTTC. This gives the protein CAISAGSDEQYF.